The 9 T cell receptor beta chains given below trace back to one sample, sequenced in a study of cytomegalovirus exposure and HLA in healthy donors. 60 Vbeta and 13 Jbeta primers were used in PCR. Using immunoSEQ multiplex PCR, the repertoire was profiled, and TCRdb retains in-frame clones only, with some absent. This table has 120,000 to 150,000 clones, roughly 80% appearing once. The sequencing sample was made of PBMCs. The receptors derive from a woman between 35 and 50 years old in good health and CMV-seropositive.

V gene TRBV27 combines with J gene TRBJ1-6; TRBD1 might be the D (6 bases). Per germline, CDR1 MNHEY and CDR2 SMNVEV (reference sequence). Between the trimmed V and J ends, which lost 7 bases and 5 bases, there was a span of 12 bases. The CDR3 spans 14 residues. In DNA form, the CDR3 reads TGTGCCAGCACCCCTCAGGGGAATAATTCACCCCTCCACTTT. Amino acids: CASTPQGNNSPLHF.

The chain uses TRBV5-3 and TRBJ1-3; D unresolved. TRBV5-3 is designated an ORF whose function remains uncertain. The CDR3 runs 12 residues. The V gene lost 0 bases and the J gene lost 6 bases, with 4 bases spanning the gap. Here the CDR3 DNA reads TGTGCCAGAAGCTTGGGCGAAAACACCATATATTTT. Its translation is CARSLGENTIYF.

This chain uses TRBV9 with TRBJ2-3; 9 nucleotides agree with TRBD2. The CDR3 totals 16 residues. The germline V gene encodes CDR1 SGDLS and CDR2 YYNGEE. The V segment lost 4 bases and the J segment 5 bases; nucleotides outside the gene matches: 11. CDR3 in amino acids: CASSPNAQRGVDTQYF. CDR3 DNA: TGTGCCAGCAGCCCTAATGCCCAGCGGGGGGTAGATACGCAGTATTTT.

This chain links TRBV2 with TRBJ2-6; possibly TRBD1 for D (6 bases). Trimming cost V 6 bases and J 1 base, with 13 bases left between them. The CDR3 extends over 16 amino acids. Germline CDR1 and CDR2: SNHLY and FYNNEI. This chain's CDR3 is CASSRDKPSGANVLTF. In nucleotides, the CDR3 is TGTGCCAGCAGCCGGGACAAACCTTCTGGGGCCAACGTCCTGACTTTC.

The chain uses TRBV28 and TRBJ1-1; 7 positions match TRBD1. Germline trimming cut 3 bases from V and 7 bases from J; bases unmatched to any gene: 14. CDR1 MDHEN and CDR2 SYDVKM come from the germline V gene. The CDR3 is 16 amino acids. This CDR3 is CASSFNRGSGWIEAFF. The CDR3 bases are TGTGCCAGCAGTTTCAACAGGGGTTCGGGGTGGATTGAAGCTTTCTTT.

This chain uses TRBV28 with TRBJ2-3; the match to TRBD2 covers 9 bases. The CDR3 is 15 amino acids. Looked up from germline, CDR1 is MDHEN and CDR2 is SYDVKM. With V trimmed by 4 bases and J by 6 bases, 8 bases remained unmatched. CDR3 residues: CASSSLAGPKDTQYF. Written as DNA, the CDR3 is TGTGCCAGCAGTTCCCTAGCGGGACCGAAGGATACGCAGTATTTT.

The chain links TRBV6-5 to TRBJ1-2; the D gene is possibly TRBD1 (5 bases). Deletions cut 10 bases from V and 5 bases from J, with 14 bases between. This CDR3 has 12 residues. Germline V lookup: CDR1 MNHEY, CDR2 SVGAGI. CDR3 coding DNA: TGTGCCACGGGACTGCCGCCGTATGGCTACACCTTC. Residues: CATGLPPYGYTF.

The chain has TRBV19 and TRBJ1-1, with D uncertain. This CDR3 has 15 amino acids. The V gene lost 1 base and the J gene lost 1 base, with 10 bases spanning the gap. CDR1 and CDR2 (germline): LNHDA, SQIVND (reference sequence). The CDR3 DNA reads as TGTGCCAGTAGTATAGTCCCGGGAAGGAACACTGAAGCTTTCTTT. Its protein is CASSIVPGRNTEAFF.

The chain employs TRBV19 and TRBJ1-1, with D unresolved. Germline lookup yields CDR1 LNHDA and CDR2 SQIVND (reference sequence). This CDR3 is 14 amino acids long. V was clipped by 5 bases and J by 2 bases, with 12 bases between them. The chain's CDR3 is CASSSLVSNTEAFF. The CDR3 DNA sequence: TGTGCCAGTAGTTCACTAGTATCTAACACTGAAGCTTTCTTT.